This TCR beta chain emerged from a study of high-grade serous ovarian cancer treatment subgroups. Study overall: Each sample yielded on average roughly 7,400 unique TCR beta rearrangements from about 15,000 reads. General study results and limits: Tumors within one patient showed repertoire similarity of about 0.095 to 0.85. Only CDR3 was analyzed; CDR1 and CDR2 were not.

This clone was recorded only once. Its antigen remains unidentified. Assay: immunoSEQ multiplex PCR; the TCRdb copy retains only in-frame clones and omits some. The sample lists 2,000 to 2,500 clones, roughly 70% occurring once. Tumor samples were obtained before definitive surgery or chemotherapy. Germline values: CDR1 MNHEY, CDR2 SMNVEV (reference sequence). The ends were cut back, 9 bases at V and 0 bases at J, with 12 bases in the middle. This CDR3 is 13 amino acids long. This sequence originates from a human donor with high-grade serous ovarian cancer. The rearrangement links TRBV27 to TRBJ2-7, with D perhaps given as TRBD1 or TRBD2 (5 bases each). The sample comprised tumor tissue. This CDR3 reads CASGGRASYEQYF. In DNA form, the CDR3 reads TGTGCCAGTGGGGGACGGGCCTCCTACGAGCAGTACTTC.